This T cell receptor beta chain was documented in a study of T cell responses to AZD1222 COVID-19 vaccine. At the level of the study: Pooled together were second doses at about 4 or about 12 weeks.

Regarding the study as a whole: Close to half of all spike-specific TCRs reportedly target regions of the variants that are unmutated.

This clone was detected only once. What it recognizes is unknown. The CDR3 is 14 amino acids. J lost 8 bases, V lost 2 bases, and 3 bases had no gene match. Germline V gene data show CDR1 as MNHNS and CDR2 as SASEGT. Only in-frame clones appear in the TCRdb table, and some are missing; sequencing was by immunoSEQ multiplex PCR. The sample has about 130,000 clones; 70% to 90% are singletons. The sequence was obtained from an adult in good health. This material consisted of peripheral blood, taken on day 0 of AZD1222 vaccination. V gene TRBV6-1 combines with J gene TRBJ1-1, with 12 bases identical to TRBD1. The CDR3 spells CASSEWDRGQEAFF. Here the CDR3 DNA reads TGTGCCAGCAGTGAATGGGACAGGGGGCAGGAAGCTTTCTTT.